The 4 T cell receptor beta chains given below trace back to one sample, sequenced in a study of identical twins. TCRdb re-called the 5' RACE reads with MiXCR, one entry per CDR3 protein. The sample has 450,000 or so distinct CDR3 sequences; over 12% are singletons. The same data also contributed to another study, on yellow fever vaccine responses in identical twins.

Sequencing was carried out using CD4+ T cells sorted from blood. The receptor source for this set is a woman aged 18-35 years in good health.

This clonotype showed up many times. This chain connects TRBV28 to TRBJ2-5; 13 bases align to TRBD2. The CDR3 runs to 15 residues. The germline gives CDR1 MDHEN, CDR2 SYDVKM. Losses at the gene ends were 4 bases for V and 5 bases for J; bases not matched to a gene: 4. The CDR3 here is CASSSGTSGVETQYF. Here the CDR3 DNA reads TGTGCCAGCAGTTCCGGGACTAGCGGGGTTGAGACCCAGTACTTC. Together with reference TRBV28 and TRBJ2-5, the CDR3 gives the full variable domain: DVKVTQSSRYLVKRTGEKVFLECVQDMDHENMFWYRQDPGLGLRLIYFSYDVKMKEKGDIPEGYSVSREKKERFSLILESASTNQTSMYLCASSSGTSGVETQYFGPGTRLLVL.

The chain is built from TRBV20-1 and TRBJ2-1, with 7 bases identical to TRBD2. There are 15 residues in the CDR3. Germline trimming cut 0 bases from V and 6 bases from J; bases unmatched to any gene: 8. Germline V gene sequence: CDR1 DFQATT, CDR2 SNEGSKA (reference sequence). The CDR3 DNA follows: TGCAGTGCTAGAGATTGGGCGGGAGTTGGCAATGAGCAGTTCTTC. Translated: CSARDWAGVGNEQFF.

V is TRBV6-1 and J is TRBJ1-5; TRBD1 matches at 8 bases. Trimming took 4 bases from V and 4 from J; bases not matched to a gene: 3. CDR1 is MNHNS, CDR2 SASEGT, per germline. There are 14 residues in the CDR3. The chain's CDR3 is CASSGQGRNQPQHF. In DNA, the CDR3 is TGTGCCAGCAGTGGACAGGGGCGAAATCAGCCCCAGCATTTT.

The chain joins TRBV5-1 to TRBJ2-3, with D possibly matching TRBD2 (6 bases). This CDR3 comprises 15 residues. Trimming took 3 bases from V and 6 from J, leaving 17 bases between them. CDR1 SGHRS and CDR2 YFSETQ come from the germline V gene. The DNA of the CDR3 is TGCGCCAGCAGCTCGGGACTTACCGTGGGCGATACGCAGTATTTT. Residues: CASSSGLTVGDTQYF.